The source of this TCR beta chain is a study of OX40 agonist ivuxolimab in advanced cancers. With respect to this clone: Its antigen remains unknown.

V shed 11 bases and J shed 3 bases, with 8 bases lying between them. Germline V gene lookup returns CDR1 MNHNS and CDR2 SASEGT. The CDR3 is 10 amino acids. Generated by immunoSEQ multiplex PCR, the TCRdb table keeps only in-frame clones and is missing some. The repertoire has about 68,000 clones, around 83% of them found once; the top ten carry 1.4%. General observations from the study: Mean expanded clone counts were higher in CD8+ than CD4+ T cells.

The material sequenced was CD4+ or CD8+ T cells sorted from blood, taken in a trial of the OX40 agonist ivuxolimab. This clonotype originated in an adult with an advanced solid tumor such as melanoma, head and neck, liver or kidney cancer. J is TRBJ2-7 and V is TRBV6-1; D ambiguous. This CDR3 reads CASELYEQYF. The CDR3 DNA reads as TGTGCCTCGGAACTCTACGAGCAGTACTTC.